This T cell receptor beta chain came from a study of metastatic and nonmetastatic thyroid tumors. J gave up 10 bases and V 2 bases, and 6 bases lay outside the gene matches. The CDR3 has 14 amino acids. Germline V CDR1 and CDR2: SGHKS, YYEKEE (reference sequence). This clone was detected ten times or more. Every patient was untreated before thyroid surgery. In the study's own analysis: The study's classifier, a distant-metastasis tool for papillary thyroid cancer, was built using CDR3 differences across clinicopathological groups. Through MiXCR, TCRdb re-clonotyped the PCR reads. The V and J calls and clone size are TCRdb's, not the authors'. The table records around 41,000 clones, under 4% of them present only once.

What was sequenced was blood. The source is a female donor with papillary thyroid cancer or a benign thyroid nodule (not recorded which). Some clones in this sample may be carry-over from other donors' samples. This chain uses TRBV5-5 with TRBJ2-1, with 10 bases lining up with TRBD2. The DNA for the CDR3 is TGTGCCAGCAGCTTCCTAGCGGGAGTGGGAGAGCAGTTCTTC. Amino acid sequence: CASSFLAGVGEQFF.